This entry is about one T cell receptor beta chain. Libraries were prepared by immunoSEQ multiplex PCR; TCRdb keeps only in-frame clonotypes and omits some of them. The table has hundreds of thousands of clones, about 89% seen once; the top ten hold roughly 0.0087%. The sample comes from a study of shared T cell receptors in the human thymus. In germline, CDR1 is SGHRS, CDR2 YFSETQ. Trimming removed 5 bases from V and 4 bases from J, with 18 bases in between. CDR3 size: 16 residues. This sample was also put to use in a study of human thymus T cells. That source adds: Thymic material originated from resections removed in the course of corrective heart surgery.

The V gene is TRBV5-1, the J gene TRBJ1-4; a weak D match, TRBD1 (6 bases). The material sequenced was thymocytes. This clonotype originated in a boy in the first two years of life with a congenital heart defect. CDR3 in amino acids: CASRGLRTVGNEKLFF. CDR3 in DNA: TGCGCCAGCAGGGGGTTGCGGACAGTCGGTAATGAAAAACTGTTTTTT.